Sequencing of this T cell receptor (beta chain) was carried out in a study of T cell responses to AZD1222 COVID-19 vaccine. Across the whole study: Second-dose intervals of approximately 4 or approximately 12 weeks were pooled. Study conclusions and caveats: Regions 160-218 and 743-854 held dominance among vaccine-associated CD4 TCRs, which spanned spike. Only a handful of AZD1222 recipients, several in all, had baseline seropositivity. White British ancestry dominated among donors, who included more females, and clonal diversity was possibly underestimated.

In regard to this clone: Its antigen is as yet unknown.

Produced via immunoSEQ multiplex PCR; TCRdb's table is partial and in-frame only. The data contain about 120,000 clones, around 90% of them singletons. The V end was cut by 5 bases, the J end by 7 bases, with 11 bases between. The CDR3 extends over 13 amino acids. In germline, CDR1 is MNHEY, CDR2 SMNVEV (reference sequence). The rearrangement uses TRBV27 and TRBJ1-4, with TRBD1 as a possible D gene (5 bases). The clonotype originates from an adult in good health. The sequenced sample was peripheral blood, obtained on day 0 of AZD1222 vaccination. The CDR3 DNA reads as TGTGCCAGCAGTGAAAGGGGCTTTGAAAAACTGTTTTTT. Translated, it gives CASSERGFEKLFF.